This TCR beta chain was recovered during a study of spatial heterogeneity in lung cancer. For the study at large: In raw reads, more than 8.5 appearances on average were recorded for each unique TCR and UMI combination.

TCRdb reprocessed the 5' RACE reads via MiXCR and lists one record per CDR3 protein. The repertoire holds 40,000 to 45,000 distinct CDR3 sequences, with roughly an eighth as singletons. Stated time point: sample taken at primary tumor resection. This clonotype was counted many times. CDR1 is SGHNT and CDR2 is YENEEA in the germline V gene. V dropped 11 bases and J dropped 4 bases, with 14 bases sitting between them. This CDR3 is 12 amino acids long. The chain employs TRBV11-3 and TRBJ2-5; TRBD1 is a possible D gene (7 bases). The source material was PBMCs, sampled at surgery. This clonotype was sampled from a male donor with early-stage non-small cell lung cancer. The CDR3 protein is CACSGGGETQYF. CDR3 DNA: TGTGCCTGCTCAGGGGGAGGAGAGACCCAGTACTTC.